One and the same sample provided the 20 T cell receptor beta chains below, sequenced in a study of T cell clones after liver transplantation. Clones were sequenced by immunoSEQ multiplex PCR, and TCRdb holds only the in-frame ones, with some missing. The sample carries about 120,000 clones, approximately 90% recorded once. Sequenced material: CD4+ T cells from blood, taken 12 months after liver transplant. All receptors derive from a human patient who received a liver transplant. Some T cells may be transferred from the graft donor.

The rearrangement links TRBV19 to TRBJ1-2; 8 positions agree with TRBD1. The CDR3 covers 13 residues. The germline gives CDR1 LNHDA, CDR2 SQIVND (reference sequence). The J segment lost 3 bases and the V segment lost 6 bases, leaving 3 bases of the junction unmatched. Written as DNA, the CDR3 is TGTGCCAGTAGAGAGACAGGGGACTATGGCTACACCTTC. This translates into CASRETGDYGYTF.

This chain uses TRBV5-4 with TRBJ2-7; the D gene is possibly TRBD1 (5 bases). Per the germline V gene, CDR1 is SGHNT and CDR2 is YYREEE (reference sequence). This CDR3 region has 15 residues. Trimming removed 0 bases from V and 3 bases from J, with 13 bases in between. The CDR3 sequence: CASSLGQGQVYEQYF. CDR3 DNA: TGTGCCAGCAGCTTGGGGCAGGGTCAAGTCTACGAGCAGTACTTC.

Only one count was recorded for this clone. The V gene is TRBV6-1, the J gene TRBJ1-1; the D is unclear. The V gene lost 3 bases and the J gene lost 3 bases, with 8 bases spanning the gap. The CDR3 runs to 13 residues. Per germline, CDR1 MNHNS and CDR2 SASEGT. CDR3 bases: TGTGCCAGCAGTGAGATAGGTTACACTGAAGCTTTCTTT. Residues: CASSEIGYTEAFF.

The V gene is TRBV15, the J gene TRBJ1-1; D is undetermined. The CDR3 length is 16 residues. Between the trimmed V and J ends, which lost 2 bases and 4 bases, there was a span of 17 bases. Germline assignment: CDR1 LNHNV and CDR2 YYDKDF (reference sequence). In DNA form, the CDR3 reads TGTGCCACCAGCAGAATGAGCGGGGTTCAAGGCACTGAAGCTTTCTTT. Its translation is CATSRMSGVQGTEAFF.

The V and J genes are TRBV5-1 and TRBJ2-5; D not certain. This CDR3 is 15 amino acids long. CDR1 is SGHRS and CDR2 is YFSETQ in the germline V gene. The V end lost 3 bases, the J end lost 3 bases, and 15 bases lay between the germline ends. The CDR3 DNA reads TGCGCCAGCAGCTCTAACACCCCCCGGGAAGAGACCCAGTACTTC. It is translated as CASSSNTPREETQYF.

The chain recombines TRBV5-4 with TRBJ1-1; D is unresolved. V was trimmed by 0 bases and J by 1 base, leaving 7 bases between them. The CDR3 is 14 residues long. Germline values: CDR1 SGHNT, CDR2 YYREEE (reference sequence). CDR3 sequence (DNA): TGTGCCAGCAGCTTGGGGGCCCCGAACACTGAAGCTTTCTTT. It is translated as CASSLGAPNTEAFF.

This clone was detected once. This rearrangement joins TRBV11-3 to TRBJ2-5, with a possible D match to TRBD2 (6 bases). This CDR3 spans 14 amino acids. V was cut by 3 bases and J by 4 bases, with 12 bases left in between. The germline V gene encodes CDR1 SGHNT and CDR2 YENEEA. The CDR3 is CASSFTTSLETQYF. In nucleotides, the CDR3 is TGTGCCAGCAGCTTTACCACTAGCTTAGAGACCCAGTACTTC.

About this clone: In the same sample, other DNA sequences code for this CDR3. V gene TRBV2 combines with J gene TRBJ1-5, with 7 bases fitting TRBD1. J was trimmed by 4 bases and V by 7 bases; bases with no gene match: 4. Germline V CDR1 and CDR2: SNHLY, FYNNEI. This CDR3 has 13 residues. The CDR3 loop reads CASKGQSNQPQHF. DNA of the CDR3: TGTGCCAGCAAGGGACAGTCTAATCAGCCCCAGCATTTT.

The chain combines TRBV7-9 with TRBJ1-4; D not certain. Germline CDR1 and CDR2: SEHNR and FQNEAQ (reference sequence). Trimming shortened V by 6 bases and J by 7 bases, and 15 bases separated the two germline ends. The CDR3 consists of 14 residues. The CDR3 here is CASSPGLPPEKLFF. DNA for the CDR3: TGTGCCAGCAGTCCGGGCCTTCCCCCTGAAAAACTGTTTTTT.

The chain is built from TRBV2 and TRBJ1-4; D is undetermined. The V end lost 6 bases, the J end lost 4 bases, and 15 bases lay between the germline ends. CDR3 length equals 15 residues. From germline, CDR1 is SNHLY and CDR2 FYNNEI. CDR3 nucleotides: TGTGCCAGCAGCGTTCGCCGGGGTATTAATGAAAAACTGTTTTTT. The encoded protein is CASSVRRGINEKLFF.

CDR3 sequence reads: CASKTGLETQYF. The CDR3 nucleotides are TGTGCCAGCAAGACAGGGCTAGAGACCCAGTACTTC. The chain joins TRBV27 to TRBJ2-5; the match to TRBD1 covers 7 bases. Germline CDR1 is MNHEY and CDR2 is SMNVEV (reference sequence). The ends lost 7 bases at V and 4 bases at J; junction bases unmatched: 3. The length of the CDR3 is 12 residues.

This chain uses TRBV11-3 with TRBJ2-3; 8 nucleotides match TRBD2. Germline V CDR1 and CDR2: SGHNT, YENEEA. This CDR3 is 17 amino acids long. With 5 bases clipped from V and 2 bases from J, the junction kept 12 bases outside the gene matches. CDR3 region: CASSMPSLAGITDTQYF. The CDR3 DNA follows: TGTGCCAGCAGCATGCCCTCGCTAGCGGGCATCACAGATACGCAGTATTTT.

The chain has TRBV29-1 and TRBJ2-1; 8 nucleotides line up with TRBD2. V trimming: 6 bases; J trimming: 6 bases; junction bases outside the gene matches: 4. The length of the CDR3 is 12 residues. CDR1 is SQVTM, CDR2 ANQGSEA, per germline. This CDR3 reads CSVLAGFNEQFF. DNA of the CDR3: TGCAGCGTGCTAGCGGGCTTCAATGAGCAGTTCTTC.

The chain uses TRBV9 and TRBJ1-2; the D is unclear. Looked up from germline, CDR1 is SGDLS and CDR2 is YYNGEE. V was shortened by 0 bases and J by 6 bases, with 12 bases between the two germline ends. This CDR3 is 14 amino acids long. The CDR3 DNA reads TGTGCCAGCAGCGTAGCGACTGCCTCGGATGGCTACACCTTC. Its protein product is CASSVATASDGYTF.

This rearrangement joins TRBV7-2 to TRBJ2-3; no reliable D call. V lost 2 bases, J lost 1 base, and 7 bases lay in between. The CDR3 runs to 14 residues. Germline CDR1 and CDR2: SGHTA and FQGNSA. The CDR3 coding sequence is TGTGCCAGCAGCTTAATAAGCGGCACAGATACGCAGTATTTT. This gives the protein CASSLISGTDTQYF.

The chain couples TRBV27 to TRBJ1-2; weak D call: TRBD1 (5 bases). The CDR3 spans 14 residues. The V gene's germline CDR1 is MNHEY and CDR2 SMNVEV (reference sequence). V lost 2 bases and J 2 bases, leaving 9 bases between the germline ends. The CDR3: CASSLQGPNYGYTF. CDR3 coding DNA: TGTGCCAGCAGTTTACAGGGCCCCAACTATGGCTACACCTTC.

V and J are TRBV30 and TRBJ2-5; 8 positions match TRBD1. This CDR3 is 13 amino acids long. Per germline, CDR1 GTSNPN and CDR2 SVGIG (reference sequence). The V segment lost 7 bases and the J segment 1 base; nucleotides outside the gene matches: 5. The CDR3 reads CASTGTGQETQYF. CDR3 sequence (DNA): TGTGCCTCCACCGGGACAGGCCAAGAGACCCAGTACTTC.

The chain joins TRBV19 to TRBJ2-2; D possibly corresponds to TRBD1 (6 bases). The V end was cut by 3 bases, the J end by 1 base, with 9 bases between. The CDR3 extends over 15 amino acids. CDR1 is LNHDA, CDR2 SQIVND, per germline (reference sequence). This chain's CDR3 is CASSILGQNTGELFF. CDR3 nucleotide sequence: TGTGCCAGTAGTATCCTGGGACAGAACACCGGGGAGCTGTTTTTT.

V and J are TRBV7-3 and TRBJ2-6; D may be TRBD1 (6 bases). Deletions cut 1 base from V and 3 bases from J, with 10 bases between. This CDR3 spans 16 amino acids. Per germline, CDR1 SGHTA and CDR2 FQGTGA. CDR3 sequence: CASSLIGGVGANVLTF. The CDR3, as DNA: TGTGCCAGCAGCTTAATAGGGGGAGTTGGGGCCAACGTCCTGACTTTC.

This chain links TRBV4-1 with TRBJ2-5, with 7 bases matching TRBD2. Germline CDR1 MGHRA, CDR2 YSYEKL. The V gene end was trimmed by 2 bases and the J gene end by 5 bases; junction bases not matched to a gene: 17. This CDR3 has 18 amino acids. The CDR3 DNA sequence: TGCGCCAGCAGCCAACTCCTGGGAGGGCTAATGTTTGGGGAGACCCAGTACTTC. This translates into CASSQLLGGLMFGETQYF.